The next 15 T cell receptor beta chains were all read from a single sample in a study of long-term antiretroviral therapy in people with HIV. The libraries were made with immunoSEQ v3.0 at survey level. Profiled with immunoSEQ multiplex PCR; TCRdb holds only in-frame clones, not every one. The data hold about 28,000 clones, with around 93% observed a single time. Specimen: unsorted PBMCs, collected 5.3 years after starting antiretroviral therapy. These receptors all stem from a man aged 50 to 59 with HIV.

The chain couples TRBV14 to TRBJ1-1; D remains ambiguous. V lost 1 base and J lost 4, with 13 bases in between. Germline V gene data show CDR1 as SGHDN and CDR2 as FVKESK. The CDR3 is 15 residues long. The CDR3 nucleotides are TGTGCCAGCAGCCAAGCTGCAGACACGGGCACTGAAGCTTTCTTT. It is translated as CASSQAADTGTEAFF. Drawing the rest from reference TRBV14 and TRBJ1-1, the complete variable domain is EAGVTQFPSHSVIEKGQTVTLRCDPISGHDNLYWYRRVMGKEIKFLLHFVKESKQDESGMPNNRFLAERTGGTYSTLKVQPAELEDSGVYFCASSQAADTGTEAFFGQGTRLTVV.

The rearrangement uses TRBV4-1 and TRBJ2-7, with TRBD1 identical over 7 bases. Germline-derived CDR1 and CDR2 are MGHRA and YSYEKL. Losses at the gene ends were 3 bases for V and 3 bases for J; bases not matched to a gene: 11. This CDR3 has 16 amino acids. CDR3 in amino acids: CASSQLETGSGYEQYF. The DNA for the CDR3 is TGCGCCAGCAGCCAGCTGGAGACAGGGTCCGGCTACGAGCAGTACTTC.

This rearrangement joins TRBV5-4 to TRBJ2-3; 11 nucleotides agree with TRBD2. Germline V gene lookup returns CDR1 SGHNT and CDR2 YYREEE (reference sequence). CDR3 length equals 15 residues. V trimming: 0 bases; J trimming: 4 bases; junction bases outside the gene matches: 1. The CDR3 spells CASSLVAGGPDTQYF. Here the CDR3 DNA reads TGTGCCAGCAGCTTGGTAGCGGGGGGGCCAGATACGCAGTATTTT.

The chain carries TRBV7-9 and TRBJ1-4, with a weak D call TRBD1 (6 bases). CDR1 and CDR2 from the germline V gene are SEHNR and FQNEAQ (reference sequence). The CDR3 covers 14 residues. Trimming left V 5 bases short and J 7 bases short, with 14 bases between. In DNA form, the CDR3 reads TGTGCCAGCAGCCGGGGACATGCGGTTGAAAAACTGTTTTTT. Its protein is CASSRGHAVEKLFF.

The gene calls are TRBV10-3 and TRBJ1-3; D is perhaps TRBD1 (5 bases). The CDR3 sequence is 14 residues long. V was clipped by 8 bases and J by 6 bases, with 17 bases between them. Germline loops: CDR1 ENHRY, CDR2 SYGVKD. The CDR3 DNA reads TGTGCCATCTTTGACAGCGATCTAGAAAACACCATATATTTT. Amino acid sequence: CAIFDSDLENTIYF.

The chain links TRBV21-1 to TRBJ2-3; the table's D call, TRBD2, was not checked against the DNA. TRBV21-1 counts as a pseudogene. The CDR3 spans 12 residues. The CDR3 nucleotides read TGTGCCGCTGTGGCTAGCTGCCATACGCAGTATTTT. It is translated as CAAVASCHTQYF.

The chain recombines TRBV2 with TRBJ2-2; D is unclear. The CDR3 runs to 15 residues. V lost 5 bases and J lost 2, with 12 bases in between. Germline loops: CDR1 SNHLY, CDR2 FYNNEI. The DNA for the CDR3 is TGTGCCAGCAGTCCCTGGGCACTCAACACCGGGGAGCTGTTTTTT. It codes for CASSPWALNTGELFF.

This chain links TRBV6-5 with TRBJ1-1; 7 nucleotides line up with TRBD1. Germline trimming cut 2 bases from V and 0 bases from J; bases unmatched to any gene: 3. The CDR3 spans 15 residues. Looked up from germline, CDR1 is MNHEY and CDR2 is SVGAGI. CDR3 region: CASSYQGQMNTEAFF. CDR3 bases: TGTGCCAGCAGTTACCAGGGACAGATGAACACTGAAGCTTTCTTT.

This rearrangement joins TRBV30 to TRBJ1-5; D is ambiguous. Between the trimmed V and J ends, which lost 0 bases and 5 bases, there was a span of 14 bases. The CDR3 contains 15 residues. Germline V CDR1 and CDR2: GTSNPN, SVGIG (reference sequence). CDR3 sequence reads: CAWSVGGSRDQPQHF. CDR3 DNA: TGTGCCTGGAGTGTAGGAGGTAGTCGGGATCAGCCCCAGCATTTT.

CDR3 in DNA: TGTGCCAGTAGTATAGAACAGCGCTCACCCCTCCACTTT. Protein: CASSIEQRSPLHF. The V call is TRBV19, the J call TRBJ1-6; D is uncertain. Trimming cost V 0 bases and J 10 bases, with 7 bases left between them. CDR1 LNHDA and CDR2 SQIVND come from the germline V gene (reference sequence). This CDR3 has 13 amino acids. Looking up the rest from reference TRBV19 and TRBJ1-6 gives the full variable domain: DGGITQSPKYLFRKEGQNVTLSCEQNLNHDAMYWYRQDPGQGLRLIYYSQIVNDFQKGDIAEGYSVSREKKESFPLTVTSAQKNPTAFYLCASSIEQRSPLHFGNGTRLTVT.

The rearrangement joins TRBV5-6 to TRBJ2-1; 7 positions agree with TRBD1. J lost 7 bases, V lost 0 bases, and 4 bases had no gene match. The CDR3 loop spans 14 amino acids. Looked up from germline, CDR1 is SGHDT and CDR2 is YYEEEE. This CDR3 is CASSLGGTENEQFF. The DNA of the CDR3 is TGTGCCAGCAGCTTGGGTGGGACAGAAAATGAGCAGTTCTTC.

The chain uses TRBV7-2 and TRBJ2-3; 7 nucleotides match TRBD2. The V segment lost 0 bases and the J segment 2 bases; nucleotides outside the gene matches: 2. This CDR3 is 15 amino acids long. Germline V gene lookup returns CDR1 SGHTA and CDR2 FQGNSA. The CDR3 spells CASSLAGGFTDTQYF. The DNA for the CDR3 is TGTGCCAGCAGCTTAGCGGGGGGGTTCACAGATACGCAGTATTTT.

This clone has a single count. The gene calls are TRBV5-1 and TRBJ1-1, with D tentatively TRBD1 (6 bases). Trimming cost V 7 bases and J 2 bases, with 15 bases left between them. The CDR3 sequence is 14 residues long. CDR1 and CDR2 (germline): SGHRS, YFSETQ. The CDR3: CASLAGGGNTEAFF. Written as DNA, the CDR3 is TGCGCCAGCCTAGCTGGGGGCGGTAACACTGAAGCTTTCTTT. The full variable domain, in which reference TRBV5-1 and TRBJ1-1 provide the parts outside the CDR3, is KAGVTQTPRYLIKTRGQQVTLSCSPISGHRSVSWYQQTPGQGLQFLFEYFSETQRNKGNFPGRFSGRQFSNSRSEMNVSTLELGDSALYLCASLAGGGNTEAFFGQGTRLTVV.

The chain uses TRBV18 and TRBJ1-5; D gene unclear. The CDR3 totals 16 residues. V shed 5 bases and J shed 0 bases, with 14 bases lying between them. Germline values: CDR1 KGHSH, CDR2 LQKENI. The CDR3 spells CASSSVTAYSNQPQHF. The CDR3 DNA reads TGTGCCAGCTCATCGGTTACAGCGTATAGCAATCAGCCCCAGCATTTT.

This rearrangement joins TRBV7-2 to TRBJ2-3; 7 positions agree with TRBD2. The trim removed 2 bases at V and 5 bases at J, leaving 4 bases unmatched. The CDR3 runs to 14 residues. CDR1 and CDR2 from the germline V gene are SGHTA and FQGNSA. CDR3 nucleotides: TGTGCCAGCAGCTTACGTCGGGGGGAAGATACGCAGTATTTT. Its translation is CASSLRRGEDTQYF.